Below are 12 T cell receptor beta chains sequenced from a single sample in a study of CD8+CD57+ T cells in acquired aplastic anemia. CDR3 and TCR beta VDJ profiling relied on a genomic DNA template. TCRdb passed the reads through MiXCR, listing each CDR3 protein once. The data hold tens of thousands of distinct CDR3 sequences, with approximately 46% observed a single time. The material sequenced was sorted CD4+, CD8+, or CD8+CD57+ T cells (not recorded which) from PBMCs. All receptors derive from a human donor in good health, serving as a control.

There are a few counts of this clonotype. J is TRBJ2-6 and V is TRBV13; maybe TRBD1 (5 bases). Trimming left V 1 base short and J 2 bases short, with 6 bases between. CDR1 PRHDT and CDR2 FYEKMQ come from the germline V gene (reference sequence). This CDR3 has 15 residues. This chain's CDR3 is CASSLEGTGANVLTF. In DNA, the CDR3 is TGTGCCAGCAGCTTAGAGGGGACTGGGGCCAACGTCCTGACTTTC.

This clonotype has a handful of counts. CDR3 loop: CATSAGDTQYF. The DNA for the CDR3 is TGTGCCACCAGCGCCGGTGATACGCAGTATTTT. This rearrangement joins TRBV24-1 to TRBJ2-3; the D is unclear. The germline V and J ends were trimmed by 7 bases and 6 bases, with 7 bases remaining between them. The CDR3 contains 11 residues. The germline CDR1 and CDR2 sequences are KGHDR and SFDVKD.

The rearrangement uses TRBV6-2 or TRBV6-3 and TRBJ2-7; TRBD1 is a possible D gene (6 bases). The V end lost 8 bases, the J end lost 6 bases, and 17 bases lay between the germline ends. There are 13 residues in the CDR3. CDR1 is MNHEY and CDR2 is SVGEGT in the germline V gene. CDR3 DNA: TGTGCCAGCGGCACAGGGAACGTGGGCGAGCAGTACTTC. Its translation: CASGTGNVGEQYF.

This clonotype was recorded many times. V and J are TRBV2 and TRBJ2-5, with 9 bases aligning to TRBD2. Per the germline V gene, CDR1 is SNHLY and CDR2 is FYNNEI. The CDR3 has 15 amino acids. With V trimmed by 4 bases and J by 1 base, 4 bases remained unmatched. The chain's CDR3 is CASSGGGGGQETQYF. In DNA form, the CDR3 reads TGTGCCAGCAGTGGTGGCGGGGGGGGCCAAGAGACCCAGTACTTC.

V gene TRBV25-1 combines with J gene TRBJ1-2; D is undetermined. Germline V CDR1 and CDR2: MGHDK, SYGVNS. The CDR3 spans 16 residues. V lost 6 bases and J lost 4, with 21 bases in between. Here the CDR3 DNA reads TGTGCCAGCAGCGTAGTAGCGGCGTGGCGGTTCTATGGCTACACCTTC. This gives the protein CASSVVAAWRFYGYTF.

A note on this clonotype: One end of the junction is discordant with germline, which a read error may explain. The V and J genes are TRBV11-1 and TRBJ2-1; TRBD2 matches at 8 bases. This CDR3 has 16 amino acids. CDR1 is SGHAT and CDR2 is FQDESV in the germline V gene (reference sequence). CDR3 DNA sequence: TGTGCCAGCAGCTTAGTGTCTAGCGGGTCCTACAATGAGCAGCTCTTC. Its protein is CASSLVSSGSYNEQLF. Looking up the rest from reference TRBV11-1 and TRBJ2-1 gives the full variable domain: EAEVAQSPRYKITEKSQAVAFWCDPISGHATLYWYRQILGQGPELLVQFQDESVVDDSQLPKDRFSAERLKGVDSTLKIQPAELGDSAMYLCASSLVSSGSYNEQLFGPGTRLTVL.

The chain is built from TRBV19 and TRBJ2-7; tentatively, D is TRBD2 (5 bases). This CDR3 comprises 12 residues. CDR1 is LNHDA and CDR2 is SQIVND in the germline V gene (reference sequence). Trimming removed 3 bases at V and 5 bases at J, with 8 bases between. CDR3 residues: CASSMSGNEQYF. In DNA, the CDR3 is TGTGCCAGTAGTATGTCCGGGAACGAGCAGTACTTC.

This clonotype has a count of ten or more. V is TRBV20-1 and J is TRBJ2-7; D is possibly TRBD1 or TRBD2 (5 bases each). Trimming took off 4 bases at V and 2 bases at J, with 18 bases between the two ends. Germline CDR1 is DFQATT and CDR2 is SNEGSKA (reference sequence). This CDR3 spans 15 amino acids. CDR3 nucleotide sequence: TGCAGTGCTAATTCGAGCCCGGGGCTCACCTACGAGCAGTACTTC. As protein: CSANSSPGLTYEQYF.

This clonotype was seen once. A read error may produce the germline difference seen at one junction end. The V call is TRBV2, the J call TRBJ2-7, with 8 bases identical to TRBD1. This CDR3 is 14 amino acids long. Germline V gene sequence: CDR1 SNHLY, CDR2 FYNNEI. The CDR3 spells CASSPRTGINEQHF. Written as DNA, the CDR3 is TGTGCCAGCAGTCCCCGGACAGGGATTAACGAGCAGCACTTC.

The rearrangement uses TRBV10-1 and TRBJ2-7, with D perhaps given as TRBD1 or TRBD2 (5 bases each). The V end was cut by 2 bases, the J end by 0 bases, with 8 bases between. The CDR3 is 14 amino acids. From germline, CDR1 is WNHNN and CDR2 SYGVQD (reference sequence). The CDR3 region has the DNA TGCGCCAGCAGTGAGGTGGGGACCTCCTACGAGCAGTACTTC. Its translation is CASSEVGTSYEQYF.

This chain uses TRBV19 with TRBJ2-7, with 8 bases identical to TRBD1. The J call may not be correct, given that the DNA end is closer to TRBJ2-5. This CDR3 contains 15 residues. Germline CDR1 and CDR2: LNHDA and SQIVND (reference sequence). For the CDR3, the DNA is TGTGCCAGTAGTATCGCTCAGGGGGCGGAAGAGACCCAGTACTTC. As protein: CASSIAQGAEETQYF.

This clonotype was seen only a few times. This chain links TRBV12-3 or TRBV12-4 with TRBJ2-2, with a weak D call TRBD2 (6 bases). V was trimmed by 7 bases and J by 4 bases, leaving 13 bases between them. The CDR3 is made up of 14 amino acids. In DNA, the CDR3 is TGTGCCAGCACCGAGACTAGTTTCACCGGGGAGCTGTTTTTT. This codes for CASTETSFTGELFF.